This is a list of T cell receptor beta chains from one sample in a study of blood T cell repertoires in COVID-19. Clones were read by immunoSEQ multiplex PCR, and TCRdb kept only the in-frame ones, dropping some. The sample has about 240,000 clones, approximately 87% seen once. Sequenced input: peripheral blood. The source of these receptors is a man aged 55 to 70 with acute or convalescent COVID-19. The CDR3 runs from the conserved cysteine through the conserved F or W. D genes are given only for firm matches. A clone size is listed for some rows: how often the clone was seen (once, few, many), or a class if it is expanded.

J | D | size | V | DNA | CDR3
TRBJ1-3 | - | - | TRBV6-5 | TGTGCCAGCAAGCGGACAGACAGCTCTGGAAACACCATATATTTT | CASKRTDSSGNTIYF
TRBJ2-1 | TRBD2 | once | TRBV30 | TGTGCCTGGAGCCCGCTGCGGGAGGCCACCAATGAGCAGTTCTTC | CAWSPLREATNEQFF
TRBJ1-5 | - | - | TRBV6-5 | TGTGCCAGCAGGGGAGGTTTGAATCAGCCCCAGCATTTT | CASRGGLNQPQHF
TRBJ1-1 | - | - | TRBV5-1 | TGCGCCAGCAGCTTGGCCGTGAACACTGAAGCTTTCTTT | CASSLAVNTEAFF
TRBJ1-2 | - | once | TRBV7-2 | TGTGCCAGCAGCTTAGCCACAAATAACTATGGCTACACCTTC | CASSLATNNYGYTF
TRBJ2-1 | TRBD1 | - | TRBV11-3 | TGTGCCAGCAGCTTAGAAGTAGGGACAGGGGGGAATGAGCAGTTCTTC | CASSLEVGTGGNEQFF
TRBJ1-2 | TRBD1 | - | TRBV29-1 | TGCAGCGGGGGACAGGCGGACTATGGCTACACCTTC | CSGGQADYGYTF
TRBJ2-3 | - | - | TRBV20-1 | TGCAGTGCTAGTAGCCCGACTGTTTTTAATACGCAGTATTTT | CSASSPTVFNTQYF
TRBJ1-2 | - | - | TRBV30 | TGTGCCTGGAGTGTTAGCGTCGGTTCTGGCTACACCTTC | CAWSVSVGSGYTF
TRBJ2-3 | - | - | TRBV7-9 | TGTGCCAGCAGCTTAGGTCTTTCTTCCACAGATACGCAGTATTTT | CASSLGLSSTDTQYF
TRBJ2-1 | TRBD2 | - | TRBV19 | TGTGCCAGTAGTTCCTGGGGCGGGAGAGCTTACAATGAGCAGTTCTTC | CASSSWGGRAYNEQFF
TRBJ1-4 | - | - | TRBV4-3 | TGCGCCAGCAGCCAAGAAAACAGGGTGTTTGAAAAACTGTTTTTT | CASSQENRVFEKLFF
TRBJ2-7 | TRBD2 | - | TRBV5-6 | TGTGCCAGCAGCATAGACCGGGACTACCACCCTTACTACGAGCAGTACTTC | CASSIDRDYHPYYEQYF
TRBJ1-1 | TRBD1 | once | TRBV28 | TGTGCCAGCAGTCCCCTAAGGGGGCAGGCTTTCTTT | CASSPLRGQAFF
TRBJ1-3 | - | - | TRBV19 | TGTGCCAGTCTCGGGGGTCTCCCCGGAAACACCATATATTTT | CASLGGLPGNTIYF
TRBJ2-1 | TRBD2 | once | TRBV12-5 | TGTGCTAGTGGTTTGGTACTAGCGGGAGTCGTCAATGAGCAGTTCTTC | CASGLVLAGVVNEQFF
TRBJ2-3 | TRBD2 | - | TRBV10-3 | TGTGCCATCAGTGTACTAGCGGGAGGGCCCGTCGGACCAGATACGCAGTATTTT | CAISVLAGGPVGPDTQYF
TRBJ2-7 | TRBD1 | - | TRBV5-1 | TGCGCCAGCAGCTTGGCCATAGGACAGGGGTCCGAGCAGTACTTC | CASSLAIGQGSEQYF
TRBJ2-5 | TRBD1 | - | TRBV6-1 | TGTGCCAGCAGTGAGTCAAGACAGGGGATTTTGGAGACCCAGTACTTC | CASSESRQGILETQYF
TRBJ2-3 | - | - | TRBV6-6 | TGTGCCAGCAGTTACTCTAGGGGGAGTACAGATACGCAGTATTTT | CASSYSRGSTDTQYF
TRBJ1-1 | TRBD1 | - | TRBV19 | TGTGCCAGTAGTACCTACAGGGGCTCAGAAGCTTTCTTT | CASSTYRGSEAFF
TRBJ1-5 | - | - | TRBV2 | TGTGCCAGTGCAGGGGATGGGCAGCCCCAGCATTTT | CASAGDGQPQHF
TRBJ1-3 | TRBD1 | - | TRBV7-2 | TGTGCCAGCAGCGGGACAGGGTCCGGAAACACCATATATTTT | CASSGTGSGNTIYF
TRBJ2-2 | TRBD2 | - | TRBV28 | TGTGCCAGCACCCTCCTTAGCGGGAGTATCACCGGGGAGCTGTTTTTT | CASTLLSGSITGELFF